This T cell receptor (beta chain) comes out of a study of cytotoxic CD8 clonotypes in ibrutinib-treated CLL. Study-wide context: Enrolment comprised approximately 10 relapsed/refractory and roughly 15 treatment-naive patients; fewer than 18 were IGHV unmutated.

Using immunoSEQ multiplex PCR, the repertoire was profiled, and TCRdb retains in-frame clones only, with some absent. The sample comprises nearly 300,000 clones, 70% to 80% of which are singletons, and roughly 5.7% rests with the top ten. Findings and caveats of the study: Higher clonality was seen at ibrutinib response and a return toward baseline at progression. Clonality correlated strongly with circulating CD8+ T cells and exceeded age-matched healthy donors at baseline.

As regards this clone: Its specificity is not known.

TCR beta libraries used around 1.8 micrograms of DNA from cryopreserved PBMCs. The source material was PBMCs, sampled at disease progression, from a patient treated with ibrutinib. This clonotype originated in a human donor with chronic lymphocytic leukemia.

The DNA of the CDR3 is TGTGCCAGCAGCACCCAGGACAGGGGGAACTACGAGCAGTACTTC. It codes for CASSTQDRGNYEQYF. The rearrangement links TRBV7-3 to TRBJ2-7; TRBD1 aligns across 10 bases. The J segment lost 3 bases and the V segment lost 5 bases, leaving 7 bases of the junction unmatched. CDR3 size: 15 residues. Germline CDR1 reads SGHTA; CDR2 reads FQGTGA.